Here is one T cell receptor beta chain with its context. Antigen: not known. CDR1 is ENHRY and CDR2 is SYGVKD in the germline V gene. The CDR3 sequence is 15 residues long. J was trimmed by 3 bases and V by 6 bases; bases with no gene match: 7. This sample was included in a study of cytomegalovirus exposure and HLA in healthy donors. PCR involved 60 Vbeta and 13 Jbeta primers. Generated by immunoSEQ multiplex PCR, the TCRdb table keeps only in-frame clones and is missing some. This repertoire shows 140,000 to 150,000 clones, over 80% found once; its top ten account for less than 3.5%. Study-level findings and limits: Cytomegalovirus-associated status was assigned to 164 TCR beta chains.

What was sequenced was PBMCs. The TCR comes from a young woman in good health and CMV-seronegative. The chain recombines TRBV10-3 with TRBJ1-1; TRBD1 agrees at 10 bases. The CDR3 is CAIRKSGTGDTEAFF. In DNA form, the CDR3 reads TGTGCCATCAGAAAATCAGGGACAGGGGACACTGAAGCTTTCTTT.